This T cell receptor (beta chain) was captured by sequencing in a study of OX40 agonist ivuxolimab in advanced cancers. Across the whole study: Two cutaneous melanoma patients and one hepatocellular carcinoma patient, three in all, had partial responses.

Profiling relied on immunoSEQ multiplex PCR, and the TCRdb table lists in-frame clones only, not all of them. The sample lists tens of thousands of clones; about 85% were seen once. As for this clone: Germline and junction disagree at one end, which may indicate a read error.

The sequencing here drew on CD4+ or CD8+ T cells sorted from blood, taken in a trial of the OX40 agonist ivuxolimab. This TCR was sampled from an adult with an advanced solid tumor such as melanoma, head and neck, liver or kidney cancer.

The chain's CDR3 is CSIEEGEIGNTIYF. DNA for the CDR3: TGCAGCATTGAAGAGGGGGAGATCGGGAACACCATATATTTT. The chain recombines TRBV29-1 with TRBJ1-3; a possible D gene is TRBD1 (6 bases). The CDR3 has 14 residues. Germline CDR1 SQVTM, CDR2 ANQGSEA.